This TCR beta chain was observed in a study of blood T cell repertoires in COVID-19. Study summary: PBMCs, B-cell-depleted T cells, or T cells were the source of the cDNA or gDNA that made up the material.

Profiled with immunoSEQ multiplex PCR; TCRdb holds only in-frame clones, not every one. The table includes about 140,000 clones, around 81% detected once. This CDR3 has 14 amino acids. Germline V gene data show CDR1 as SEHNR and CDR2 as FQNEAQ (reference sequence). V lost 6 bases to trimming and J lost 5 bases; unmatched junction nucleotides: 6. The chain joins TRBV7-9 to TRBJ2-7; 11 bases fit TRBD2. The clonotype comes from a human donor in a cohort sampled during active COVID-19. The sequenced sample consisted of peripheral blood. CDR3 DNA: TGTGCCAGCAGTTTTAGCGGGGGGGGCGACGAGCAGTACTTC. Its protein is CASSFSGGGDEQYF.